This entry features one TCR beta chain sequence. Treatment: oral pan-JAK inhibitor, 5-10 mg twice daily. Alopecia areata patients provided lesional scalp punch biopsies and peripheral blood. The data are from a study of CD8+ T cells in alopecia areata. The wider study: Patients in the treated group were given tofacitinib by mouth, 5 to 10 mg twice a day.

Once RNA had been extracted, it was reverse transcribed into cDNA to act as the sequencing template. Sequencing was performed with immunoSEQ multiplex PCR; in TCRdb, only in-frame clones are kept and a portion is missing. This table has about 150,000 clones, approximately 65% appearing once. V was clipped by 4 bases and J by 1 base, with 18 bases between them. Per the germline V gene, CDR1 is SGHRS and CDR2 is YFSETQ. The CDR3 contains 17 residues. The chain couples TRBV5-1 to TRBJ1-3, with D possibly matching TRBD1 (5 bases). This TCR derives from a human donor with alopecia areata. This specimen consisted of CD4+ T cells sorted from blood, obtained at week 4, from a patient treated with tofacitinib. The CDR3 DNA follows: TGCGCCAGCAGCCCTGTTTTGGGGGAGCAATCTGGAAACACCATATATTTT. Its translation is CASSPVLGEQSGNTIYF.